These 19 T cell receptor beta chains came from one sample sequenced in a study of control samples from healthy donors and cancer patients. Generated by immunoSEQ multiplex PCR, the TCRdb table keeps only in-frame clones and is missing some. The data show about 120,000 clones, with about nine tenths seen just once and 3% to 4% held by the top ten. Sequences were obtained from blood. The source is a man aged 35 to 55 in good health.

V is TRBV6-1 and J is TRBJ1-2; D remains unclear. V was cut by 0 bases and J by 4 bases, with 9 bases left in between. Looked up from germline, CDR1 is MNHNS and CDR2 is SASEGT. There are 14 residues in the CDR3. The CDR3 loop is CASSEASRTYGYTF. In nucleotides, the CDR3 is TGTGCCAGCAGTGAAGCCTCCAGAACCTATGGCTACACCTTC.

This clone showed up just once. The chain uses TRBV6-1 and TRBJ2-7; possibly TRBD2 for D (6 bases). Between the trimmed V and J ends, which lost 3 bases and 3 bases, there was a span of 18 bases. The CDR3 runs 16 residues. Germline V gene sequence: CDR1 MNHNS, CDR2 SASEGT. In nucleotides, the CDR3 is TGTGCCAGCAGTGACTGGGGGGACTGGGGGTTCTACGAGCAGTACTTC. This codes for CASSDWGDWGFYEQYF.

This chain uses TRBV6-5 with TRBJ2-5, with 7 bases fitting TRBD1. J gave up 2 bases and V 7 bases, and 7 bases lay outside the gene matches. The CDR3 loop spans 14 amino acids. CDR1 MNHEY and CDR2 SVGAGI come from the germline V gene. The DNA of the CDR3 is TGTGCCAGCAAACCGGGACAGAAGCAAGAGACCCAGTACTTC. It yields the protein CASKPGQKQETQYF.

This clone was observed a single time. The J gene is TRBJ2-3, the V gene TRBV30; maybe TRBD2 (6 bases). V lost 0 bases and J lost 5, with 18 bases in between. The CDR3 length is 16 residues. Germline CDR1 GTSNPN, CDR2 SVGIG (reference sequence). The CDR3 protein is CAWSVQSGVAGDTQYF. The CDR3 coding sequence is TGTGCCTGGAGTGTACAATCGGGGGTCGCTGGAGATACGCAGTATTTT.

This clone was seen just once. The chain joins TRBV6-6 to TRBJ2-7; 11 bases agree with TRBD1. The CDR3 has 16 residues. V gave up 2 bases and J gave up 4 bases; unmatched junction bases: 7. Germline V gene lookup returns CDR1 MNHNY and CDR2 SVGAGI (reference sequence). CDR3 nucleotide sequence: TGTGCCAGCAGTTACCCTCGGACAGGGGGCTTATACGAGCAGTACTTC. As protein: CASSYPRTGGLYEQYF.

The chain uses TRBV9 and TRBJ2-2; weak D call: TRBD2 (5 bases). The germline V and J ends were trimmed by 0 bases and 5 bases, with 14 bases remaining between them. This CDR3 has 16 residues. The V gene's germline CDR1 is SGDLS and CDR2 YYNGEE. DNA of the CDR3: TGTGCCAGCAGCGTAGATTCCGGGGTTCGGACCGGGGAGCTGTTTTTT. It is translated as CASSVDSGVRTGELFF.

The gene calls are TRBV4-1 and TRBJ2-3; D uncertain. This CDR3 has 13 amino acids. Trimming left V 0 bases short and J 2 bases short, with 3 bases between. CDR1 is MGHRA, CDR2 YSYEKL, per germline. For the CDR3, the DNA is TGCGCCAGCAGCCAAGAAATCACAGATACGCAGTATTTT. This codes for CASSQEITDTQYF.

The gene calls are TRBV3-1 (or the pseudogene TRBV3-2) and TRBJ1-4; D possibly corresponds to TRBD1 (6 bases). This CDR3 is 13 amino acids long. Germline V gene lookup returns CDR1 LGHDT and CDR2 YNNKEL (reference sequence). V was clipped by 4 bases and J by 14 bases, with 17 bases between them. CDR3 DNA: TGTGCCAGCAGCCGGAAGCGGGGCAGGGGCCTGTTTTTT. Its protein is CASSRKRGRGLFF.

The CDR3 reads CASSTGQGANSGNTIYF. In DNA form, the CDR3 reads TGCGCCAGCAGCACGGGACAGGGGGCGAACTCTGGAAACACCATATATTTT. This chain links TRBV5-1 with TRBJ1-3, with TRBD1 matching 12 bases. Trimming took 4 bases from V and 0 from J; bases not matched to a gene: 5. CDR3 length: 17 amino acids. The V gene's germline CDR1 is SGHRS and CDR2 YFSETQ.

The CDR3 DNA sequence: TGTGCCAGCAGTTTGCTCGGGAACTACAATGAGCAGTTCTTC. Protein sequence: CASSLLGNYNEQFF. This chain joins TRBV27 and TRBJ2-1; possible D gene TRBD2, 5 bases. This CDR3 spans 14 amino acids. Germline lookup yields CDR1 MNHEY and CDR2 SMNVEV (reference sequence). V lost 3 bases to trimming and J lost 3 bases, with 9 bases between them.

V is TRBV2 and J is TRBJ1-6; TRBD1 matches at 8 bases. CDR1 SNHLY and CDR2 FYNNEI come from the germline V gene. With 3 bases clipped from V and 8 bases from J, the junction kept 0 bases outside the gene matches. CDR3 length equals 13 residues. DNA for the CDR3: TGTGCCAGCAGTGACAGGGGGCATTCACCCCTCCACTTT. This translates into CASSDRGHSPLHF.

The chain links TRBV18 to TRBJ2-3; 7 nucleotides line up with TRBD1. Per germline, CDR1 KGHSH and CDR2 LQKENI. Losses at the gene ends were 0 bases for V and 3 bases for J; bases not matched to a gene: 6. The CDR3 runs to 16 residues. The CDR3 DNA reads TGTGCCAGCTCACCACCTAAGGGGGCCAGGACAGATACGCAGTATTTT. As protein: CASSPPKGARTDTQYF.

J is TRBJ1-3 and V is TRBV5-1; D not certain. Trimming took off 0 bases at V and 3 bases at J, with 13 bases between the two ends. The CDR3 covers 16 residues. Germline V gives CDR1 SGHRS, CDR2 YFSETQ. Here the CDR3 reads CASSLVGQVGGNTIYF. As DNA, the CDR3 is TGCGCCAGCAGCTTGGTAGGGCAGGTCGGTGGAAACACCATATATTTT.

The chain combines TRBV10-2 with TRBJ2-7, with 7 bases aligning to TRBD2. V shed 11 bases and J 3 bases; nucleotides not matched to a gene: 7. Per germline, CDR1 WSHSY and CDR2 SAAADI. This CDR3 contains 12 residues. The CDR3 coding sequence is TGCGCCGCTATGGGCGGGGGCTACGAGCAGTACTTC. This gives the protein CAAMGGGYEQYF.

The genes are TRBV13 and TRBJ2-1, with D perhaps given as TRBD1 or TRBD2 (6 bases each). This CDR3 contains 13 residues. Germline V lookup: CDR1 PRHDT, CDR2 FYEKMQ (reference sequence). The ends were cut back, 11 bases at V and 2 bases at J, with 13 bases in the middle. The CDR3 DNA sequence: TGTGCCTCTGGGGGGCGGACCTACAATGAGCAGTTCTTC. Translated, it gives CASGGRTYNEQFF.

This clone was seen more than once but under ten times. The rearrangement uses TRBV18 and TRBJ1-3; no definite D call. In germline, CDR1 is KGHSH, CDR2 LQKENI. With 2 bases removed from V and 3 bases from J, the gap between germline ends came to 8 bases. This CDR3 has 14 amino acids. CDR3 amino acids: CASSPEGFGNTIYF. Here the CDR3 DNA reads TGTGCCAGCTCACCAGAGGGTTTTGGAAACACCATATATTTT.

This clone turned up a few times. The chain has TRBV7-8 and TRBJ2-7; 7 nucleotides match TRBD1. J was trimmed by 2 bases and V by 7 bases; bases with no gene match: 8. The germline V gene encodes CDR1 SGHVS and CDR2 FQNEAQ. CDR3 length: 14 residues. CDR3 in amino acids: CASTLRGTTYEQYF. The DNA of the CDR3 is TGTGCCAGCACCCTCAGGGGGACAACCTACGAGCAGTACTTC.

V gene TRBV6-7 combines with J gene TRBJ2-2; 7 nucleotides line up with TRBD1. TRBV6-7 is filed as an ORF, its function uncertain. The CDR3 has 13 residues. V dropped 6 bases and J dropped 5; count of bases not matched to a gene: 3. CDR3 nucleotides: TGTGCCAGCAGCCGACAGGGAACCGGGGAGCTGTTTTTT. Protein product: CASSRQGTGELFF.

The gene calls are TRBV19 and TRBJ2-2, with no clear D. The V gene's germline CDR1 is LNHDA and CDR2 SQIVND (reference sequence). This CDR3 spans 12 amino acids. Trimming removed 1 base from V and 6 bases from J, with 3 bases in between. Here the CDR3 DNA reads TGTGCCAGTAGTATAGCTGCCGGGGAGCTGTTTTTT. Translating gives CASSIAAGELFF. Supplemented by reference TRBV19 and TRBJ2-2, the full variable domain reads DGGITQSPKYLFRKEGQNVTLSCEQNLNHDAMYWYRQDPGQGLRLIYYSQIVNDFQKGDIAEGYSVSREKKESFPLTVTSAQKNPTAFYLCASSIAAGELFFGEGSRLTVL.